One sample yielded the 21 T cell receptor beta chains listed below, sequenced in a study of Tregs in tolerant kidney transplant recipients. Sequenced by immunoSEQ multiplex PCR; TCRdb stores in-frame clones only, minus some. The sample contains 90,000 or so clones, under 95% of which appear only once. The nonmyeloablative bone marrow transplants came from related graft donors, with transient mixed chimerism. This material consisted of CD4+ T cells from blood (PBMCs), taken 12 months after the transplant. Receptor source: a human patient who received a combined kidney and bone marrow transplant. Some T cells may have come from the graft donor.

The chain has TRBV21-1 and TRBJ1-5. TRBV21-1 is a recognized pseudogene. The CDR3 loop spans 18 amino acids. The CDR3: CASSKPQVRGEGNQPQHF. CDR3 in DNA: TGTGCCAGCAGCAAACCCCAAGTACGGGGGGAGGGCAATCAGCCCCAGCATTTT.

This sequence joins TRBV25-1 and TRBJ1-2; 8 bases match TRBD1. Germline V lookup: CDR1 MGHDK, CDR2 SYGVNS. This CDR3 is built from 14 residues. The V gene end was trimmed by 5 bases and the J gene end by 8 bases; junction bases not matched to a gene: 10. In nucleotides, the CDR3 is TGTGCCAGCAGTAACCCGGGACAGGTGAACGGCTACACCTTC. It codes for CASSNPGQVNGYTF.

V gene TRBV2 combines with J gene TRBJ1-1; 8 nucleotides align to TRBD1. V lost 2 bases to trimming and J lost 4 bases; unmatched junction nucleotides: 3. This CDR3 spans 14 amino acids. The germline V gene encodes CDR1 SNHLY and CDR2 FYNNEI. This CDR3 reads CASSESGGGTEAFF. The CDR3 DNA reads TGTGCCAGCAGTGAATCAGGGGGCGGCACTGAAGCTTTCTTT.

The chain carries TRBV19 and TRBJ2-1; 12 nucleotides agree with TRBD2. Germline V gene data show CDR1 as LNHDA and CDR2 as SQIVND (reference sequence). J gave up 3 bases and V 3 bases, and 0 bases lay outside the gene matches. The length of the CDR3 is 15 residues. DNA for the CDR3: TGTGCCAGTAGTATGGGACTAGCGGGCTACAATGAGCAGTTCTTC. Translation gives CASSMGLAGYNEQFF.

J is TRBJ2-1 and V is TRBV10-3; 12 bases align to TRBD2. The CDR3 has 18 amino acids. V was pared by 0 bases and J by 1 base, with 4 bases of the junction left unmatched. The V gene's germline CDR1 is ENHRY and CDR2 SYGVKD. CDR3 bases: TGTGCCATCAGTGAGTCACCTAGCGGGAGGGCTTCCTACAATGAGCAGTTCTTC. This encodes CAISESPSGRASYNEQFF.

The chain links TRBV6-6 to TRBJ2-7; 7 bases are a match to TRBD1. CDR1 MNHNY and CDR2 SVGAGI come from the germline V gene (reference sequence). V was pared by 8 bases and J by 3 bases, with 7 bases of the junction left unmatched. CDR3 length equals 13 residues. CDR3: CASGTDRNYEQYF. The CDR3 nucleotides read TGTGCCAGCGGTACGGACAGGAACTACGAGCAGTACTTC.

The rearrangement joins TRBV10-1 to TRBJ2-1, with TRBD1 matching over 12 bases. Germline loops: CDR1 WNHNN, CDR2 SYGVQD (reference sequence). CDR3 length: 14 residues. V lost 9 bases, J lost 9 bases, and 9 bases stayed unmatched. The CDR3 DNA is TGCGCCAGTCCGGGACAGGGGGCCTTCGGTGAGCAGTTCTTC. Protein sequence: CASPGQGAFGEQFF.

V and J are TRBV6-6 and TRBJ2-7, with TRBD2 as a possible D gene (5 bases). Germline assignment: CDR1 MNHNY and CDR2 SVGAGI (reference sequence). The ends were cut back, 5 bases at V and 4 bases at J, with 18 bases in the middle. The CDR3 runs to 15 residues. The DNA for the CDR3 is TGTGCCAGCAGTCCCAGTTCGAGGGCTAGGTACGAGCAGTACTTC. Amino acid sequence: CASSPSSRARYEQYF.

This sequence joins TRBV4-3 and TRBJ2-1, with D perhaps matching TRBD2 (6 bases). The V end lost 4 bases, the J end lost 6 bases, and 10 bases lay between the germline ends. The CDR3 is 13 amino acids. Germline V CDR1 and CDR2: LGHNA, YSLEER. Here the CDR3 reads CASSLGLPNEQFF. DNA for the CDR3: TGCGCCAGCAGCCTAGGACTACCCAATGAGCAGTTCTTC.

The CDR3 sequence is CASSLGAGVNTGELFF. The CDR3 nucleotides read TGTGCCAGCAGCTTGGGTGCGGGAGTTAACACCGGGGAGCTGTTTTTT. The rearrangement joins TRBV5-4 to TRBJ2-2, with TRBD2 matching 7 bases. The trim removed 0 bases at V and 2 bases at J, leaving 4 bases unmatched. Germline loops: CDR1 SGHNT, CDR2 YYREEE (reference sequence). This CDR3 region has 16 residues.

As regards this clone: One junction end does not reproduce the germline sequence, and a read error may be involved. V and J are TRBV30 and TRBJ1-2, with TRBD1 matching 7 bases. CDR1 is GTSNPN and CDR2 is SVGIG in the germline V gene (reference sequence). The CDR3 sequence is 11 residues long. Here the CDR3 reads CAWSTIGTEGF. In DNA form, the CDR3 reads TGTGCCTGGAGCACCATTGGGACAGAAGGCTTC.

The rearrangement uses TRBV11-3 and TRBJ2-3; 8 bases map to TRBD2. The CDR3 spans 14 residues. The germline V gene has CDR1 SGHNT and CDR2 YENEEA. V gave up 6 bases and J gave up 0 bases; unmatched junction bases: 2. Here the CDR3 reads CASRLAESTDTQYF. In DNA form, the CDR3 reads TGTGCCAGCAGACTAGCGGAGAGCACAGATACGCAGTATTTT.

V is TRBV18 and J is TRBJ2-3, with 8 bases fitting TRBD2. In germline, CDR1 is KGHSH, CDR2 LQKENI. The V and J ends lost 1 base and 0 bases, in that order; junction bases with no gene match: 3. The CDR3 totals 16 residues. CDR3 nucleotide sequence: TGTGCCAGCTCACCACGGGCGGGAGGAAGCACAGATACGCAGTATTTT. It codes for CASSPRAGGSTDTQYF.

The rearrangement joins TRBV10-3 to TRBJ2-3; 9 bases fit TRBD2. Germline CDR1 reads ENHRY; CDR2 reads SYGVKD. J gave up 1 base and V 1 base, and 3 bases lay outside the gene matches. There are 16 residues in the CDR3. The CDR3 region has the DNA TGTGCCATCAGTGAGTGGAAGCGGGGGGGCACAGATACGCAGTATTTT. It encodes CAISEWKRGGTDTQYF.

The chain carries TRBV11-1 and TRBJ1-1, with D hard to call. Trimming shortened V by 5 bases and J by 1 base, and 11 bases separated the two germline ends. The CDR3 consists of 14 residues. Germline CDR1 reads SGHAT; CDR2 reads FQDESV (reference sequence). CDR3 nucleotide sequence: TGTGCCAGCAGCCCATTACAGTGGAACACTGAAGCTTTCTTT. This sequence encodes CASSPLQWNTEAFF. Drawing the rest from reference TRBV11-1 and TRBJ1-1, the complete variable domain is EAEVAQSPRYKITEKSQAVAFWCDPISGHATLYWYRQILGQGPELLVQFQDESVVDDSQLPKDRFSAERLKGVDSTLKIQPAELGDSAMYLCASSPLQWNTEAFFGQGTRLTVV.

The chain is built from TRBV4-1 and TRBJ1-5; TRBD1 might be the D (5 bases). This CDR3 has 17 amino acids. Germline V gene lookup returns CDR1 MGHRA and CDR2 YSYEKL. With 2 bases removed from V and 5 bases from J, the gap between germline ends came to 19 bases. CDR3 amino acids: CASSQRVGGVPHQPQHF. CDR3 bases: TGCGCCAGCAGCCAAAGAGTCGGGGGGGTACCGCATCAGCCCCAGCATTTT.

CDR3 coding DNA: TGTGCCAGCAGCTTAGCGGGGGGGCGGACCGGGGAGCTGTTTTTT. This translates into CASSLAGGRTGELFF. The chain links TRBV7-2 to TRBJ2-2, with TRBD2 as a possible D gene (7 bases). The CDR3 is 15 amino acids. Germline V gene sequence: CDR1 SGHTA, CDR2 FQGNSA. The ends were cut back, 0 bases at V and 5 bases at J, with 10 bases in the middle.

The rearrangement links TRBV7-2 to TRBJ2-7, with 8 bases aligning to TRBD1. Unmatched junction bases numbered 7, after V lost 5 bases and J lost 1 base. The CDR3 is made up of 15 amino acids. Germline V gene data show CDR1 as SGHTA and CDR2 as FQGNSA. CDR3: CASSRTGLSSYEQYF. The CDR3 DNA reads as TGTGCCAGCAGCCGGACAGGGTTGAGTTCCTACGAGCAGTACTTC. The whole variable domain, filled in from reference TRBV7-2 and TRBJ2-7, reads GAGVSQSPSNKVTEKGKDVELRCDPISGHTALYWYRQSLGQGLEFLIYFQGNSAPDKSGLPSDRFSAERTGGSVSTLTIQRTQQEDSAVYLCASSRTGLSSYEQYFGPGTRLTVT.

There are a few counts of this clone. The rearrangement links TRBV11-3 to TRBJ2-2; perhaps TRBD1 as D (5 bases). This CDR3 spans 16 amino acids. Between the trimmed V and J ends, which lost 1 base and 5 bases, there was a span of 14 bases. Germline assignment: CDR1 SGHNT and CDR2 YENEEA. The CDR3 sequence is CASSLGLAGITGELFF. The CDR3 bases are TGTGCCAGCAGCTTAGGTCTGGCAGGGATAACCGGGGAGCTGTTTTTT.

This chain links TRBV9 with TRBJ1-1; TRBD1 might be the D (5 bases). Between the trimmed V and J ends, which lost 0 bases and 4 bases, there was a span of 10 bases. CDR1 SGDLS and CDR2 YYNGEE come from the germline V gene. CDR3 length equals 14 residues. CDR3 protein: CASSVGMGRTEAFF. DNA of the CDR3: TGTGCCAGCAGCGTAGGGATGGGGCGCACTGAAGCTTTCTTT.

The J gene is TRBJ1-1, the V gene TRBV4-3; no clear D. Germline CDR1 is LGHNA and CDR2 is YSLEER. V shed 8 bases and J shed 1 base, with 11 bases lying between them. This CDR3 has 13 residues. The chain's CDR3 is CASRRERNTEAFF. The CDR3 DNA reads as TGCGCCAGCCGACGGGAACGGAACACTGAAGCTTTCTTT.